Below, 21 T cell receptor beta chains from the same sample are listed, as sequenced in a study of control samples from healthy donors and cancer patients. Sequenced by immunoSEQ multiplex PCR; TCRdb stores in-frame clones only, minus some. The table shows around 95,000 clones, with less than 90% occurring only once. The sample comprised blood. The receptor source for this set is a woman aged 45 to 65 in good health.

This clone was seen a handful of times. The chain combines TRBV7-2 with TRBJ2-5; no clear D. The CDR3 runs 16 residues. Trimming took 6 bases from V and 5 from J, leaving 22 bases between them. The germline V gene encodes CDR1 SGHTA and CDR2 FQGNSA. CDR3 in DNA: TGTGCCAGCAGTACGCTCGGTTCCGTCGGCCGGGAGACCCAGTACTTC. Translated, it gives CASSTLGSVGRETQYF. Combining the CDR3 with reference TRBV7-2 and TRBJ2-5 gives the whole variable domain GAGVSQSPSNKVTEKGKDVELRCDPISGHTALYWYRQSLGQGLEFLIYFQGNSAPDKSGLPSDRFSAERTGGSVSTLTIQRTQQEDSAVYLCASSTLGSVGRETQYFGPGTRLLVL.

V gene TRBV4-3 combines with J gene TRBJ1-6; D possibly corresponds to TRBD1 (6 bases). The CDR3 loop spans 16 amino acids. V lost 0 bases, J lost 8 bases, and 14 bases lay in between. Germline CDR1 LGHNA, CDR2 YSLEER. Here the CDR3 DNA reads TGCGCCAGCAGCCAAGAGAGGGGGAATCCGGATTCACCCCTCCACTTT. Protein: CASSQERGNPDSPLHF.

This chain joins TRBV11-3 and TRBJ2-1; 8 bases line up with TRBD2. This CDR3 is 16 amino acids long. Germline V lookup: CDR1 SGHNT, CDR2 YENEEA. V lost 4 bases and J lost 6; bases outside the gene matches: 11. This CDR3 reads CASSSRGTSSINEQFF. The DNA of the CDR3 is TGTGCCAGCAGCTCCCGCGGGACTAGTTCAATCAATGAGCAGTTCTTC.

The chain recombines TRBV15 with TRBJ2-1, with D maybe TRBD2 (6 bases). This CDR3 region has 17 residues. The germline V gene encodes CDR1 LNHNV and CDR2 YYDKDF (reference sequence). Trimming left V 5 bases short and J 2 bases short, with 19 bases between. CDR3 sequence (DNA): TGTGCCACCAGCGTAGAGCGGGTCCTTACTACCTACAATGAGCAGTTCTTC. Translating gives CATSVERVLTTYNEQFF.

This CDR3 is CASSPGRSNTEAFF. CDR3 sequence (DNA): TGTGCCAGCAGCCCGGGACGGTCAAACACTGAAGCTTTCTTT. V usage is TRBV7-2 and J usage is TRBJ1-1, with D possibly TRBD1 on 5 matching bases. V dropped 5 bases and J dropped 2 bases, with 12 bases sitting between them. Germline V gene data show CDR1 as SGHTA and CDR2 as FQGNSA. The CDR3 extends over 14 amino acids.

This clone was counted only a few times. The chain combines TRBV18 with TRBJ1-1; a weak D match, TRBD1 (6 bases). Trimming shortened V by 5 bases and J by 6 bases, and 13 bases separated the two germline ends. CDR3 length equals 13 residues. Germline loops: CDR1 KGHSH, CDR2 LQKENI. CDR3: CASSSTGPPEAFF. CDR3 bases: TGTGCCAGCTCATCAACAGGGCCCCCTGAAGCTTTCTTT.

The V gene is TRBV9, the J gene TRBJ2-7; D remains ambiguous. The germline V and J ends were trimmed by 0 bases and 2 bases, with 9 bases remaining between them. Germline values: CDR1 SGDLS, CDR2 YYNGEE. The CDR3 loop spans 14 amino acids. The CDR3 here is CASSVEGTAYEQYF. The CDR3 DNA follows: TGTGCCAGCAGCGTAGAGGGTACAGCCTACGAGCAGTACTTC.

Only one count was recorded for this clone. V usage is TRBV5-1 and J usage is TRBJ2-7; D is possibly TRBD1 (6 bases). Germline CDR1 SGHRS, CDR2 YFSETQ. This CDR3 comprises 16 residues. V was trimmed by 0 bases and J by 4 bases, leaving 17 bases between them. CDR3 nucleotide sequence: TGCGCCAGCAGCTTGGCTGGGACACCTATAACGTACGAGCAGTACTTC. Translated, it gives CASSLAGTPITYEQYF.

This clone was found a few times. The chain is built from TRBV7-9 and TRBJ2-2, with D unclear. The germline V and J ends were trimmed by 1 base and 6 bases, with 9 bases remaining between them. This CDR3 contains 14 residues. Germline V gene data show CDR1 as SEHNR and CDR2 as FQNEAQ (reference sequence). CDR3 nucleotides: TGTGCCAGCAGCTTAGTTCCAGGCCCCGGGGAGCTGTTTTTT. It specifies CASSLVPGPGELFF.

The rearrangement uses TRBV30 and TRBJ1-1, with no clear D. The germline CDR1 and CDR2 sequences are GTSNPN and SVGIG (reference sequence). The length of the CDR3 is 12 residues. For the CDR3, the DNA is TGTGCTTCTCAAGTAGGCAGAGACCAAGCTTTCTTT. Encoded protein: CASQVGRDQAFF.

This sequence joins TRBV7-7 and TRBJ2-7; TRBD1 aligns across 10 bases. V shed 5 bases and J 5 bases; nucleotides not matched to a gene: 9. Germline loops: CDR1 SSHAT, CDR2 FNYEAQ (reference sequence). The length of the CDR3 is 15 residues. In nucleotides, the CDR3 is TGTGCCAGCAGCGACGGGCCGGGACAGGGGAACGAGCAGTACTTC. It yields the protein CASSDGPGQGNEQYF.

Only a few counts were recorded for this clone. The V gene is TRBV7-3, the J gene TRBJ2-1, with D uncertain. The CDR3 covers 15 residues. CDR1 SGHTA and CDR2 FQGTGA come from the germline V gene. V lost 1 base to trimming and J lost 4 bases, with 11 bases between them. CDR3 loop: CASSLMVSSYNEQFF. CDR3 in DNA: TGTGCCAGCAGCTTAATGGTGAGCAGTTACAATGAGCAGTTCTTC.

The rearrangement links TRBV7-9 to TRBJ2-7; TRBD2 matches at 13 bases. Germline V CDR1 and CDR2: SEHNR, FQNEAQ (reference sequence). J was trimmed by 1 base and V by 1 base; bases with no gene match: 4. The CDR3 runs to 17 residues. The CDR3 reads CASSLGGLAGNSYEQYF. The CDR3 DNA sequence: TGTGCCAGCAGCTTAGGGGGACTAGCGGGAAATTCCTACGAGCAGTACTTC.

This chain connects TRBV2 to TRBJ1-1; D call uncertain. Trimming pared 2 bases from V and 11 bases from J, leaving 21 bases between. The CDR3 spans 15 residues. Looked up from germline, CDR1 is SNHLY and CDR2 is FYNNEI. This chain's CDR3 is CASSEYVAGGRPAFF. The CDR3 region has the DNA TGTGCCAGCAGTGAATATGTCGCAGGAGGGCGTCCGGCTTTCTTT.

J is TRBJ2-7 and V is TRBV6-2 or TRBV6-3, with TRBD1 as a possible D gene (5 bases). CDR1 and CDR2 from the germline V gene are MNHEY and SVGEGT. V lost 2 bases and J 4 bases, leaving 9 bases between the germline ends. The CDR3 is made up of 13 amino acids. DNA of the CDR3: TGTGCCAGCAGTTACGACAGATTATACGAGCAGTACTTC. Protein: CASSYDRLYEQYF.

V and J are TRBV19 and TRBJ1-2; perhaps TRBD1 as D (6 bases). Per the germline V gene, CDR1 is LNHDA and CDR2 is SQIVND (reference sequence). Trimming pared 5 bases from V and 2 bases from J, leaving 12 bases between. The CDR3 is 14 amino acids. The CDR3 region has the DNA TGTGCCAGTAGTTGGAGGGGGGCGAACTATGGCTACACCTTC. This encodes CASSWRGANYGYTF.

The chain couples TRBV5-6 to TRBJ2-1; TRBD2 matches at 7 bases. CDR1 SGHDT and CDR2 YYEEEE come from the germline V gene. The CDR3 contains 15 residues. The V and J ends lost 3 bases and 7 bases, in that order; junction bases with no gene match: 10. The CDR3 protein is CASSSVRLAQNEQFF. The CDR3 region has the DNA TGTGCCAGCAGCTCGGTAAGACTAGCTCAGAATGAGCAGTTCTTC.

This clone was detected only once. CDR3: CASSLQQGANTGELFF. DNA for the CDR3: TGTGCCAGCAGCTTACAACAGGGGGCGAACACCGGGGAGCTGTTTTTT. The chain combines TRBV7-3 with TRBJ2-2, with 8 bases lining up with TRBD1. The V and J ends lost 2 bases and 0 bases, in that order; junction bases with no gene match: 2. The CDR3 is 16 amino acids. Per the germline V gene, CDR1 is SGHTA and CDR2 is FQGTGA.

The chain recombines TRBV21-1 with TRBJ2-7; TRBD1 is taken as the D call from the table, unchecked against the DNA. TRBV21-1 is reported as a pseudogene. The CDR3 consists of 14 residues. DNA for the CDR3: TGTGCCAGCAGCTCGGACAGGGGACCCTACGAGCAGTACGTC. Its translation is CASSSDRGPYEQYV.

This clone occurred once. This sequence joins TRBV7-2 and TRBJ2-1, with 8 bases fitting TRBD1. Germline CDR1 is SGHTA and CDR2 is FQGNSA. After removal of 5 bases from V and 0 bases from J, the junction contained 6 bases not matched to a gene. The CDR3 extends over 16 amino acids. The CDR3 sequence: CASSPQGVSSYNEQFF. Here the CDR3 DNA reads TGTGCCAGCAGCCCACAGGGGGTTAGCTCCTACAATGAGCAGTTCTTC. The entire variable domain, with the rest obtained from reference TRBV7-2 and TRBJ2-1, is as follows: GAGVSQSPSNKVTEKGKDVELRCDPISGHTALYWYRQSLGQGLEFLIYFQGNSAPDKSGLPSDRFSAERTGGSVSTLTIQRTQQEDSAVYLCASSPQGVSSYNEQFFGPGTRLTVL.

V is TRBV21-1 and J is TRBJ2-7; the DNA was not compared with TRBD2, the D call given in the table. TRBV21-1 is noted as a pseudogene. This CDR3 comprises 15 residues. Here the CDR3 DNA reads TGTGCCAGCAGCAAGGGACGCCGGGACTTTGGCGAGCAGTACTTC. This codes for CASSKGRRDFGEQYF.